A selection of T cell receptor beta chains follows, all from one sample in a study of PD-L1 blockade in urothelial cancer. Sequencing was performed with immunoSEQ multiplex PCR; in TCRdb, only in-frame clones are kept and a portion is missing. This table holds about 80,000 clones, 87% found once. The sample here was PBMCs, taken around atezolizumab (anti-PD-L1) treatment. The receptors originated from a woman aged 65 to 85 with urothelial cancer. Both conserved end residues are part of each CDR3. D genes are given only for firm matches. The size of a clone is reported for some rows only, either as once, few or many, or as a class for expanded clones.

D gene	CDR3 length	V gene	J gene	clone size	CDR3 DNA	CDR3 protein
-	18	TRBV4-1	TRBJ1-2	-	TGCGCCAGCAGCCAGAACCCGACAGGACGATTAGCTAACTATGGCTACACCTTC	CASSQNPTGRLANYGYTF
TRBD1	17	TRBV5-6	TRBJ2-5	-	TGTGCCAGCAGCTTGGCCTGGGACAGGGGCCTATTGGGGGCCCAGTACTTC	CASSLAWDRGLLGAQYF
TRBD1	14	TRBV5-6	TRBJ1-1	once	TGTGCCAGCAGCTTCCAGGACAGGGACACTGAAGCTTTCTTT	CASSFQDRDTEAFF
-	14	TRBV27	TRBJ2-3	-	TGTGCCAGCAGCTCCGGAGGGGTTTGGGATACGCAGTATTTT	CASSSGGVWDTQYF
-	17	TRBV5-4	TRBJ2-1	-	TGTGCCAGCAGCCCCGATCTAGCGCCCAGCTCCTACAATGAGCAGTTCTTC	CASSPDLAPSSYNEQFF
TRBD1	16	TRBV7-9	TRBJ2-5	-	TGTGCCAGCAGCCCTTGGACAGGGGCGATTCAAGAGACCCAGTACTTC	CASSPWTGAIQETQYF
-	14	TRBV11-2	TRBJ1-1	-	TGTGCCAGCAGCTTATACGGCCAACAGGTTGCAGCTTTCTTT	CASSLYGQQVAAFF
-	17	TRBV5-4	TRBJ2-3	-	TGTGCCAGCAGCTTGTTCAAGCGGGCGTCTAGCACAGATACGCAGTATTTT	CASSLFKRASSTDTQYF
TRBD2	16	TRBV9	TRBJ2-2	-	TGTGCCAGCAGCCAGGGACTAGCGAGTTACACCGGGGAGCTGTTTTTT	CASSQGLASYTGELFF
TRBD1	14	TRBV29-1	TRBJ1-5	-	TGCAGCGTTGTAGGACAGGGTCGGGATCAGCCCCAGCATTTT	CSVVGQGRDQPQHF
TRBD2	15	TRBV10-3	TRBJ2-7	-	TGTGCCATCAGTGAAGGCCTAGCGGAGACCGACGAGCAGTACTTC	CAISEGLAETDEQYF
TRBD2	18	TRBV4-1	TRBJ2-7	-	TGCGCCAGCAGCCATTATCGGCGACTAGCGGGAGAGGGCCACGAGCAGTACTTC	CASSHYRRLAGEGHEQYF
TRBD1	13	TRBV6-1	TRBJ1-1	few	TGTGCCACAAGGGGACAGGGAGGGACTGAAGCTTTCTTT	CATRGQGGTEAFF
-	18	TRBV5-1	TRBJ1-2	-	TGCGCCAGCAGCTTGGTCCGCGACGATCCCATCGGGTACTATGGCTACACCTTC	CASSLVRDDPIGYYGYTF
TRBD1	13	TRBV29-1	TRBJ1-1	-	TGCAGCGTTGTTGTGGGACAGGCCACTGAAGCTTTCTTT	CSVVVGQATEAFF
-	12	TRBV2	TRBJ1-1	-	TGTGCCAGCAGCCCCGGGGGGGCTGAAGCTTTCTTT	CASSPGGAEAFF
TRBD1	14	TRBV9	TRBJ2-5	-	TGTGCCAGCAGCGTTTTAGGGGGCAAAGAGACCCAGTACTTC	CASSVLGGKETQYF
-	13	TRBV29-1	TRBJ2-4	-	TGCAGCGTTGGGGGCCGATTTGGACCGATTCAGTACTTC	CSVGGRFGPIQYF
-	16	TRBV28	TRBJ2-1	-	TGTGCCAGCAGTTTTTCAGGGGGGCGAGGATACAATGAGCAGTTCTTC	CASSFSGGRGYNEQFF
-	17	TRBV5-1	TRBJ2-5	-	TGCGCCAGCAGCCCTGGCCTCGGACTTGGGTACCAAGAGACCCAGTACTTC	CASSPGLGLGYQETQYF
-	14	TRBV5-1	TRBJ1-4	-	TGCGCCAGCAGTCCGGTCCGGGGGGATGAAAAACTGTTTTTT	CASSPVRGDEKLFF
-	15	TRBV19	TRBJ2-7	-	TGTGCCAGTAAGGAAACGGGATCCTCCTCCTACGAGCAGTACTTC	CASKETGSSSYEQYF
-	15	TRBV7-2	TRBJ1-5	-	TGTGCCAGCAGCTGGCAGGGTGGGAGCAATCAGCCCCAGCATTTT	CASSWQGGSNQPQHF
TRBD2	17	TRBV12-5	TRBJ2-3	-	TGTGCTAGTGGCCCCGGGGTAGCGGGGGGAGTCACAGATACGCAGTATTTT	CASGPGVAGGVTDTQYF
-	17	TRBV27	TRBJ1-5	-	TGTGCCAGCAGTCCGGTACGACCAGACTATAGCAATCAGCCCCAGCATTTT	CASSPVRPDYSNQPQHF
-	17	TRBV5-1	TRBJ2-2	-	TGCGCCAGCAGCTTGGCCCAGAGCGCAGGGCACACCGGGGAGCTGTTTTTT	CASSLAQSAGHTGELFF
TRBD2	16	TRBV7-2	TRBJ2-1	-	TGTGCCAGCAGCTTAGCCCCTAGCGGGAGTTTTAGTGAGCAGTTCTTC	CASSLAPSGSFSEQFF
-	15	TRBV6-5	TRBJ1-6	-	TGTGCCAGCAGTTACTCGAGGCTTCGGAATTCACCCCTCCACTTT	CASSYSRLRNSPLHF
-	13	TRBV11-3	TRBJ1-1	-	TGTGCCAGCAGCTTAATAGGGGACACTGAAGCTTTCTTT	CASSLIGDTEAFF
TRBD1	16	TRBV4-3	TRBJ1-1	-	TGCGCCAGCAGCCAATCTGGACAGGGGGCGAACACTGAAGCTTTCTTT	CASSQSGQGANTEAFF
TRBD1	15	TRBV5-1	TRBJ2-2	once	TGCGCCAGCAACCCGGGACAGACGAACACCGGGGAGCTGTTTTTT	CASNPGQTNTGELFF
-	13	TRBV25-1	TRBJ1-6	-	TGTGCCAGCAGTGACAGTCTTAATTCACCCCTCCACTTT	CASSDSLNSPLHF
-	13	TRBV6-6	TRBJ1-5	-	TGTGCCAGCAAGGTACAGGGTGGTCAGCCCCAGCATTTT	CASKVQGGQPQHF
TRBD1	15	TRBV5-1	TRBJ2-7	-	TGCGCCAGCAGCTTGGCAGGGACAGGGGGCTACGAGCAGTACTTC	CASSLAGTGGYEQYF
TRBD1	15	TRBV18	TRBJ2-5	-	TGTGCCAGCTCATACTGGACAGGGTCCGAGGAGACCCAGTACTTC	CASSYWTGSEETQYF
-	14	TRBV4-2	TRBJ1-1	-	TGTGCCAGCAGCCATCCGGGATACCAAGGAGGAGCTTTCTTT	CASSHPGYQGGAFF
-	15	TRBV29-1	TRBJ2-7	-	TGCAGCGCCGGCGGGGTGGGACAGTCCTCCTACGAGCAGTACTTC	CSAGGVGQSSYEQYF
-	14	TRBV28	TRBJ1-5	-	TGTGCCAGCCAGACAGTAGATAGCAATCAGCCCCAGCATTTT	CASQTVDSNQPQHF
TRBD1	16	TRBV5-6	TRBJ1-1	-	TGTGCCAGCAGCCCGGGGACAGGGAGAGGGAACACTGAAGCTTTCTTT	CASSPGTGRGNTEAFF
TRBD1	15	TRBV4-2	TRBJ1-5	-	TGTGCCAGCAGCCAAGGACAGGGGGCAGGTCAGCCCCAGCATTTT	CASSQGQGAGQPQHF
-	16	TRBV27	TRBJ1-1	-	TGTGCCAGCAGTTCCCAGTTAAAAAGGGGTTACACTGAAGCTTTCTTT	CASSSQLKRGYTEAFF
TRBD1	15	TRBV19	TRBJ1-5	-	TGTGCCAGTAGTATACTGACAGGGGGCGGTCAGCCCCAGCATTTT	CASSILTGGGQPQHF
-	14	TRBV18	TRBJ2-1	-	TGTGCCAGCTCACTACAGGGCTTTGAGGGTGAGCAGTTCTTC	CASSLQGFEGEQFF
-	12	TRBV30	TRBJ1-4	-	TGTGCCTGGAGGGGCGTGGGCTCACCCGTTCGTTTC	CAWRGVGSPVRF
-	13	TRBV28	TRBJ2-5	-	TGTGCCAGCCAAAATCCCCGGCAAGAGACCCAGTACTTC	CASQNPRQETQYF
TRBD2	14	TRBV7-6	TRBJ2-5	-	TGTGCCAGCACCCCCTTGCGGGGGGCGGAGACCCAGTACTTC	CASTPLRGAETQYF
-	12	TRBV10-3	TRBJ2-1	-	TGTGCCATCAGTGCCTCAGGCTTGGAGCAGTTCTTC	CAISASGLEQFF
-	15	TRBV19	TRBJ2-7	-	TGTGCCAGTAGTGTACAGGACAGCCACTCCTACGAGCAGTACTTC	CASSVQDSHSYEQYF
TRBD2	13	TRBV6-1	TRBJ2-7	-	TGTGCCAGCAGTGAAGCGGGAGGGGTCGAGCAGTACTTC	CASSEAGGVEQYF
-	13	TRBV11-2	TRBJ2-7	-	TGTGCCAGCAGCTTATCGGGATACTACGAGCAGTACTTC	CASSLSGYYEQYF